These 32 T cell receptor beta chains originate from one sample sequenced in a study of CD8 T cells in ankylosing spondylitis. TCRdb called the 5' RACE reads again in MiXCR, with one record for every CDR3 protein. The sample shows about 160,000 distinct CDR3 sequences, 9.8% of them seen only once. The material sequenced was blood, either unsorted or a sorted T cell fraction (not recorded which). The origin of the receptors is a female donor with ankylosing spondylitis or in good health (not recorded which).

This clonotype was seen repeatedly, ten times or more. This CDR3 is CASSLVGPAGANVLTF. CDR3 bases: TGCGCCAGCAGCCTTGTAGGTCCCGCTGGGGCCAACGTCCTGACTTTC. V is TRBV4-3 and J is TRBJ2-6; D call uncertain. Germline V gene lookup returns CDR1 LGHNA and CDR2 YSLEER. This CDR3 is 16 amino acids long. V was clipped by 4 bases and J by 2 bases, with 12 bases between them.

CDR3: CASSLYARPQHF. CDR3 DNA sequence: TGTGCCAGCAGTTTATACGCCAGGCCCCAGCATTTT. V gene TRBV28 combines with J gene TRBJ1-5; no firm D call. V lost 1 base and J 9 bases, leaving 7 bases between the germline ends. CDR1 and CDR2 from the germline V gene are MDHEN and SYDVKM. The CDR3 has 12 amino acids. Complete variable domain (other parts from reference TRBV28 and TRBJ1-5): DVKVTQSSRYLVKRTGEKVFLECVQDMDHENMFWYRQDPGLGLRLIYFSYDVKMKEKGDIPEGYSVSREKKERFSLILESASTNQTSMYLCASSLYARPQHFGDGTRLSIL.

This clonotype has ten or more counts. The chain uses TRBV6-2 or TRBV6-3 and TRBJ2-3, with D unresolved. Per germline, CDR1 MNHEY and CDR2 SVGEGT. V was clipped by 5 bases and J by 2 bases, with 8 bases between them. The CDR3 loop spans 13 amino acids. This CDR3 is CASSVSSTDTQYF. The DNA for the CDR3 is TGTGCCAGCAGTGTCAGCTCCACAGATACGCAGTATTTT.

The chain is built from TRBV11-1 and TRBJ2-6; D perhaps matches TRBD2 (5 bases). This CDR3 contains 18 residues. The V gene's germline CDR1 is SGHAT and CDR2 FQDESV (reference sequence). Trimming took off 5 bases at V and 9 bases at J, with 26 bases between the two ends. CDR3 sequence reads: CASSPYIGRRGQHNVLTF. CDR3 sequence (DNA): TGTGCCAGCAGCCCGTATATAGGTCGACGCGGGCAACACAACGTCCTGACTTTC.

The rearrangement joins TRBV5-1 to TRBJ1-1, with D unresolved. The V and J ends lost 4 bases and 7 bases respectively, with 14 bases between them. From germline, CDR1 is SGHRS and CDR2 YFSETQ. This CDR3 has 13 residues. Here the CDR3 DNA reads TGCGCCAGCAGCGAGGGCCTGGACTATGAAGCTTTCTTT. Amino acids: CASSEGLDYEAFF.

The chain uses TRBV19 and TRBJ2-1; 8 bases map to TRBD2. V shed 7 bases, J shed 2 bases, and the junction held 10 bases outside the gene matches. The CDR3 covers 16 residues. Germline V gene sequence: CDR1 LNHDA, CDR2 SQIVND (reference sequence). CDR3 protein: CASTREGLGTYNEQFF. In DNA form, the CDR3 reads TGTGCCAGTACCCGCGAGGGACTAGGCACCTACAATGAGCAGTTCTTC.

This clonotype has a single count. The rearrangement uses TRBV27 and TRBJ2-7; TRBD2 aligns across 8 bases. This CDR3 is built from 14 residues. J was trimmed by 6 bases and V by 3 bases; bases with no gene match: 7. The germline gives CDR1 MNHEY, CDR2 SMNVEV (reference sequence). CDR3 sequence: CASSLRAGAFEQYF. Written as DNA, the CDR3 is TGTGCCAGCAGTTTGCGAGCGGGAGCTTTCGAGCAGTACTTC.

The chain employs TRBV5-1 and TRBJ2-1; weak D call: TRBD1 (5 bases). This CDR3 contains 16 residues. The ends were cut back, 2 bases at V and 5 bases at J, with 17 bases in the middle. Germline lookup yields CDR1 SGHRS and CDR2 YFSETQ. This chain's CDR3 is CASSFIDRSTDNEQFF. In DNA, the CDR3 is TGCGCCAGCAGCTTTATCGACAGATCAACTGACAATGAGCAGTTCTTC.

This clonotype was seen at least ten times. This chain joins TRBV20-1 and TRBJ2-7; 8 nucleotides line up with TRBD2. This CDR3 region has 16 residues. The V gene's germline CDR1 is DFQATT and CDR2 SNEGSKA (reference sequence). Germline trimming cut 1 base from V and 5 bases from J; bases unmatched to any gene: 13. The chain's CDR3 is CSARGQSGRAADEQYF. As DNA, the CDR3 is TGCAGTGCTAGAGGCCAGTCCGGGAGGGCCGCCGACGAGCAGTACTTC.

This clonotype was counted many times. The V gene is TRBV27, the J gene TRBJ1-5; 9 bases are a match to TRBD1. Germline V gives CDR1 MNHEY, CDR2 SMNVEV (reference sequence). The CDR3 loop spans 15 amino acids. J lost 5 bases, V lost 6 bases, and 8 bases had no gene match. The CDR3 loop reads CASSLKGQGYQPQHF. For the CDR3, the DNA is TGTGCCAGCAGCCTTAAGGGACAGGGTTATCAGCCCCAGCATTTT.

This clonotype has more than one count but fewer than ten. This sequence joins TRBV4-2 and TRBJ2-5, with unresolved D. The CDR3 is made up of 14 amino acids. The V end was cut by 1 base, the J end by 3 bases, with 9 bases between. CDR1 and CDR2 from the germline V gene are LGHNA and YNFKEQ. This CDR3 reads CASSQGEGEETQYF. The CDR3 DNA reads as TGTGCCAGCAGCCAAGGGGAAGGAGAAGAGACCCAGTACTTC.

This clonotype was detected only a few times. V is TRBV11-1 and J is TRBJ2-1, with D uncertain. This CDR3 is 13 amino acids long. Germline V lookup: CDR1 SGHAT, CDR2 FQDESV (reference sequence). Between the trimmed V and J ends, which lost 5 bases and 4 bases, there was a span of 9 bases. In DNA form, the CDR3 reads TGTGCCAGCAGCCTCGACCAGTACAATGAGCAGTTCTTC. As protein: CASSLDQYNEQFF.

The gene calls are TRBV5-1 and TRBJ1-4; TRBD1 agrees at 8 bases. Germline values: CDR1 SGHRS, CDR2 YFSETQ. J gave up 7 bases and V 0 bases, and 5 bases lay outside the gene matches. The length of the CDR3 is 15 residues. CDR3 region: CASSLGDRGGEKLFF. In DNA form, the CDR3 reads TGCGCCAGCAGCTTGGGTGACAGGGGAGGTGAAAAACTGTTTTTT.

The V and J genes are TRBV12-3 or TRBV12-4 and TRBJ2-7; 8 bases map to TRBD2. CDR3 length: 15 residues. Trimming at V came to 6 bases and at J to 7 bases, leaving 14 bases not matched to a gene. CDR3 sequence: CASSHPRSGRREQYF. The CDR3 nucleotides read TGTGCCAGCAGCCACCCCCGAAGCGGGAGAAGGGAGCAGTACTTC.

The chain employs TRBV6-6 and TRBJ1-1; tentative D call: TRBD1 (6 bases). This CDR3 region has 13 residues. V shed 2 bases and J shed 4 bases, with 8 bases lying between them. CDR1 and CDR2 (germline): MNHNY, SVGAGI (reference sequence). The DNA for the CDR3 is TGTGCCAGCAGTTACCAGGGGACCACTGAAGCTTTCTTT. Protein: CASSYQGTTEAFF.

The chain recombines TRBV14 with TRBJ2-7; unclear D gene. The CDR3 contains 12 residues. Germline V gives CDR1 SGHDN, CDR2 FVKESK. V was clipped by 4 bases and J by 3 bases, with 7 bases between them. The CDR3 nucleotides read TGTGCCAGCAGCCCCATAATCTACGAGCAGTACTTC. Residues: CASSPIIYEQYF.

The chain uses TRBV27 and TRBJ2-1, with TRBD2 matching over 10 bases. The CDR3 spans 15 residues. Germline V gene sequence: CDR1 MNHEY, CDR2 SMNVEV (reference sequence). After removal of 7 bases from V and 2 bases from J, the junction contained 5 bases not matched to a gene. CDR3 sequence reads: CASTLAGEPYNEQFF. The CDR3 DNA is TGTGCCAGCACCCTAGCGGGAGAGCCCTACAATGAGCAGTTCTTC.

This clonotype was seen ten or more times. The chain employs TRBV7-9 and TRBJ2-1; D remains ambiguous. Germline V gene sequence: CDR1 SEHNR, CDR2 FQNEAQ (reference sequence). The CDR3 has 14 residues. V was shortened by 2 bases and J by 5 bases, with 10 bases between the two germline ends. CDR3 sequence (DNA): TGTGCCAGCAGCTTATCAGGTCCGAACAATGAGCAGTTCTTC. It encodes CASSLSGPNNEQFF.

This clonotype was picked up a small number of times. V and J are TRBV27 and TRBJ2-1; D gene uncertain. Germline assignment: CDR1 MNHEY and CDR2 SMNVEV (reference sequence). The CDR3 is 11 amino acids. Trimming cost V 7 bases and J 7 bases, with 8 bases left between them. The CDR3 sequence: CASISWNEQFF. CDR3 DNA: TGTGCCAGCATCTCATGGAATGAGCAGTTCTTC.

The chain links TRBV30 to TRBJ1-1; no firm D call. There are 12 residues in the CDR3. Looked up from germline, CDR1 is GTSNPN and CDR2 is SVGIG (reference sequence). V was clipped by 5 bases and J by 0 bases, with 7 bases between them. The CDR3 coding sequence is TGTGCCTGGGGATCTATGAACACTGAAGCTTTCTTT. Amino acids: CAWGSMNTEAFF.

Ten or more counts support this clonotype. This CDR3 reads CASTRAEEVTETQYF. DNA for the CDR3: TGTGCCAGCACTAGGGCCGAGGAGGTTACGGAGACCCAGTACTTC. The chain recombines TRBV12-3 or TRBV12-4 with TRBJ2-5; possibly TRBD2 for D (5 bases). The CDR3 is 15 residues long. V shed 7 bases and J shed 5 bases, with 20 bases lying between them.

This clonotype was detected ten times or more. The chain joins TRBV12-3 or TRBV12-4 to TRBJ2-1, with a weak D call TRBD2 (6 bases). CDR3 length equals 15 residues. Trimming pared 5 bases from V and 2 bases from J, leaving 13 bases between. CDR3 nucleotide sequence: TGTGCCAGCAGTCCCCTTAGCGGCCCCTACAATGAGCAGTTCTTC. Its translation: CASSPLSGPYNEQFF.

This rearrangement joins TRBV7-9 to TRBJ2-3; no firm D call. The CDR3 runs to 14 residues. Trimming took 2 bases from V and 0 from J, leaving 6 bases between them. Germline V gene lookup returns CDR1 SEHNR and CDR2 FQNEAQ (reference sequence). Here the CDR3 reads CASSLYSSTDTQYF. Here the CDR3 DNA reads TGTGCCAGCAGCTTATACTCTAGCACAGATACGCAGTATTTT.

This chain links TRBV19 with TRBJ2-2; TRBD2 is a possible D gene (5 bases). Germline CDR1 LNHDA, CDR2 SQIVND (reference sequence). The CDR3 spans 14 residues. Trimming cost V 7 bases and J 3 bases, with 12 bases left between them. This CDR3 is CASKGGFDTGELFF. CDR3 DNA sequence: TGTGCCAGTAAAGGCGGGTTCGACACCGGGGAGCTGTTTTTT.

At least ten counts were recorded for this clonotype. The V gene is TRBV7-9, the J gene TRBJ2-7, with 8 bases that match TRBD2. The V segment lost 5 bases and the J segment 2 bases; nucleotides outside the gene matches: 8. The germline CDR1 and CDR2 sequences are SEHNR and FQNEAQ (reference sequence). The CDR3 sequence is 15 residues long. The CDR3 is CASSGRLAPTYEQYF. The CDR3 DNA reads as TGTGCCAGCAGCGGTAGACTAGCGCCTACCTACGAGCAGTACTTC.

The chain is built from TRBV5-1 and TRBJ1-1; a possible D gene is TRBD1 (5 bases). The V gene lost 0 bases and the J gene lost 8 bases, with 14 bases spanning the gap. Per the germline V gene, CDR1 is SGHRS and CDR2 is YFSETQ. CDR3 length equals 14 residues. The CDR3 DNA reads TGCGCCAGCAGCTTGGGAGTTTCCAACAGGGAAGCTTTCTTT. Protein: CASSLGVSNREAFF.

This clonotype was found a few times. The genes are TRBV7-9 and TRBJ2-7; D unresolved. The CDR3 runs to 11 residues. Germline V gives CDR1 SEHNR, CDR2 FQNEAQ (reference sequence). Deletions cut 3 bases from V and 6 bases from J, with 6 bases between. The CDR3 bases are TGTGCCAGCAGCTTGCAGAGCGAGCAGTACTTC. This encodes CASSLQSEQYF.

Sample share makes this clonotype medium-sized. The chain recombines TRBV5-1 with TRBJ2-3, with 10 bases identical to TRBD2. V trimming: 4 bases; J trimming: 6 bases; junction bases outside the gene matches: 17. The CDR3 extends over 18 amino acids. Germline CDR1 SGHRS, CDR2 YFSETQ. The CDR3 bases are TGCGCCAGCAGCCACGACACCGAGCGGGAGGGAACCGGCGATACGCAGTATTTT. Protein product: CASSHDTEREGTGDTQYF.

This chain connects TRBV7-9 to TRBJ2-1, with TRBD2 matching over 9 bases. The V and J ends lost 8 bases and 10 bases, in that order; junction bases with no gene match: 12. The germline gives CDR1 SEHNR, CDR2 FQNEAQ (reference sequence). This CDR3 is built from 14 residues. CDR3 nucleotides: TGTGCCAGCCCGGGACTAGCCGGTCTCATCGAGCAGTTCTTC. It translates to CASPGLAGLIEQFF. The full variable domain, its missing parts supplied by reference TRBV7-9 and TRBJ2-1, is DTGVSQNPRHKITKRGQNVTFRCDPISEHNRLYWYRQTLGQGPEFLTYFQNEAQLEKSRLLSDRFSAERPKGSFSTLEIQRTEQGDSAMYLCASPGLAGLIEQFFGPGTRLTVL.

The chain combines TRBV7-6 with TRBJ1-5; a weak D match, TRBD1 (5 bases). Per germline, CDR1 SGHVS and CDR2 FNYEAQ. Trimming pared 8 bases from V and 11 bases from J, leaving 25 bases between. This CDR3 contains 15 residues. The CDR3 loop reads CASSLGVPGKQTQHF. In DNA, the CDR3 is TGTGCCAGCTCCCTGGGGGTCCCCGGTAAACAGACCCAGCATTTT.

The sample holds a few counts of this clonotype. The chain combines TRBV7-6 with TRBJ2-7; 10 positions agree with TRBD2. J gave up 4 bases and V 3 bases, and 12 bases lay outside the gene matches. CDR3 length: 17 amino acids. CDR1 is SGHVS and CDR2 is FNYEAQ in the germline V gene. In DNA form, the CDR3 reads TGTGCCAGCAGCTTCTCGCCTCCCACTAGCGGGGTTTACGAGCAGTACTTC. Translating it yields CASSFSPPTSGVYEQYF.

This chain links TRBV15 with TRBJ1-3; D call uncertain. The CDR3 loop spans 17 amino acids. V was pared by 1 base and J by 0 bases, with 13 bases between. Germline values: CDR1 LNHNV, CDR2 YYDKDF (reference sequence). The CDR3 nucleotides are TGTGCCACCAGCAGAGGAGTTGGCATCCTCTCTGGAAACACCATATATTTT. Encoded protein: CATSRGVGILSGNTIYF.